The 32 T cell receptor beta chains below all came from one sample that was sequenced in a study of cytomegalovirus exposure and HLA in healthy donors. The repertoire was sequenced with immunoSEQ multiplex PCR; TCRdb's copy has only in-frame clones and lacks some. This table has some 260,000 clones, around 90% appearing once. Source material: PBMCs. The source of these receptors is a woman aged 25 to 39 in good health and CMV-seronegative.

This chain uses TRBV11-3 with TRBJ1-1; D call uncertain. The ends were cut back, 5 bases at V and 0 bases at J, with 10 bases in the middle. CDR3 length: 14 amino acids. Germline CDR1 SGHNT, CDR2 YENEEA. The CDR3 region is CASSPGRVNTEAFF. The CDR3 DNA is TGTGCCAGCAGCCCCGGACGGGTGAACACTGAAGCTTTCTTT.

The chain employs TRBV9 and TRBJ2-1, with D possibly matching TRBD2 (6 bases). The CDR3 consists of 16 residues. Germline V gene sequence: CDR1 SGDLS, CDR2 YYNGEE. The V and J ends lost 7 bases and 4 bases respectively, with 21 bases between them. The CDR3 coding sequence is TGTGCCAGCGCATACGACGAGGGACTGCCGTACAATGAGCAGTTCTTC. Translating gives CASAYDEGLPYNEQFF.

This chain uses TRBV6-1 with TRBJ1-3; D remains unclear. Trimming cost V 6 bases and J 0 bases, with 9 bases left between them. The CDR3 covers 14 residues. Germline V gene sequence: CDR1 MNHNS, CDR2 SASEGT. The CDR3 DNA reads as TGTGCCAGCAGCTCCAGGACCTCTGGAAACACCATATATTTT. Protein sequence: CASSSRTSGNTIYF.

This clone appeared a few times. V is TRBV4-1 and J is TRBJ2-7; perhaps TRBD1 as D (5 bases). The V and J ends lost 1 base and 6 bases respectively, with 13 bases between them. Germline V gives CDR1 MGHRA, CDR2 YSYEKL. CDR3 length: 14 amino acids. The CDR3 loop reads CASSQVSPRAEQYF. The CDR3 nucleotides are TGCGCCAGCAGCCAAGTATCACCCAGGGCCGAGCAGTACTTC.

This chain uses TRBV27 with TRBJ2-3; 8 nucleotides agree with TRBD1. The V and J ends lost 4 bases and 1 base, in that order; junction bases with no gene match: 4. The CDR3 totals 15 residues. The germline V gene encodes CDR1 MNHEY and CDR2 SMNVEV (reference sequence). The CDR3 sequence is CASSSPGQGTDTQYF. As DNA, the CDR3 is TGTGCCAGCAGTTCCCCGGGACAGGGCACAGATACGCAGTATTTT.

A note on this clone: Compared with germline, one end of the junction differs, possibly owing to a read error. The chain joins TRBV15 to TRBJ2-5; 9 bases map to TRBD2. The CDR3 sequence is 15 residues long. Germline V gene data show CDR1 as LNHNV and CDR2 as YYDKDF (reference sequence). The DNA of the CDR3 is TGTGCCACCAGCAGATCCTCGGGACTAGCCGAGACTCAGTACTTC. It is translated as CATSRSSGLAETQYF.

V is TRBV18 and J is TRBJ2-7, with D unclear. This CDR3 is 13 amino acids long. Trimming removed 5 bases at V and 3 bases at J, with 11 bases between. Germline V lookup: CDR1 KGHSH, CDR2 LQKENI. The CDR3 protein is CASSRDPNYEQYF. The CDR3 nucleotides read TGTGCCAGCTCAAGAGACCCAAACTACGAGCAGTACTTC. Full variable domain (outside the CDR3, taken from reference TRBV18 and TRBJ2-7): NAGVMQNPRHLVRRRGQEARLRCSPMKGHSHVYWYRQLPEEGLKFMVYLQKENIIDESGMPKERFSAEFPKEGPSILRIQQVVRGDSAAYFCASSRDPNYEQYFGPGTRLTVT.

This chain uses TRBV28 with TRBJ2-7, with D unclear. The CDR3 consists of 14 residues. Germline V lookup: CDR1 MDHEN, CDR2 SYDVKM. V was shortened by 6 bases and J by 2 bases, with 14 bases between the two germline ends. CDR3: CASSTRPVPYEQYF. The CDR3 coding sequence is TGTGCCAGCAGCACCCGCCCAGTCCCCTACGAGCAGTACTTC.

The chain is built from TRBV2 and TRBJ2-3, with TRBD2 identical over 9 bases. Unmatched junction bases numbered 7, after V lost 6 bases and J lost 3 bases. Germline V gene sequence: CDR1 SNHLY, CDR2 FYNNEI. The CDR3 contains 15 residues. This chain's CDR3 is CASSIAGAVTDTQYF. The CDR3 DNA sequence: TGTGCCAGCAGCATAGCGGGAGCGGTAACAGATACGCAGTATTTT. Full variable domain (rest looked up from reference TRBV2 and TRBJ2-3): EPEVTQTPSHQVTQMGQEVILRCVPISNHLYFYWYRQILGQKVEFLVSFYNNEISEKSEIFDDQFSVERPDGSNFTLKIRSTKLEDSAMYFCASSIAGAVTDTQYFGPGTRLTVL.

The rearrangement uses TRBV15 and TRBJ2-2, with 7 bases fitting TRBD1. Unmatched junction bases numbered 5, after V lost 4 bases and J lost 3 bases. The germline gives CDR1 LNHNV, CDR2 YYDKDF (reference sequence). The CDR3 extends over 15 amino acids. The CDR3 nucleotides are TGTGCCACCAGCACCCGGGACAGCCACACCGGGGAGCTGTTTTTT. This gives the protein CATSTRDSHTGELFF.

The V gene is TRBV18, the J gene TRBJ2-5; D possibly uses TRBD1 or TRBD2 (5 bases each). Per germline, CDR1 KGHSH and CDR2 LQKENI. The CDR3 consists of 17 residues. The V end lost 3 bases, the J end lost 5 bases, and 22 bases lay between the germline ends. The CDR3 is CASSPRGALDLRETQYF. In DNA, the CDR3 is TGTGCCAGCTCACCTCGGGGCGCTTTGGACCTAAGGGAGACCCAGTACTTC. Together with reference TRBV18 and TRBJ2-5, the CDR3 gives the full variable domain: NAGVMQNPRHLVRRRGQEARLRCSPMKGHSHVYWYRQLPEEGLKFMVYLQKENIIDESGMPKERFSAEFPKEGPSILRIQQVVRGDSAAYFCASSPRGALDLRETQYFGPGTRLLVL.

The CDR3 sequence: CASSYSYGTEAFF. CDR3 DNA sequence: TGTGCCAGCAGTTACTCGTACGGGACTGAAGCTTTCTTT. This chain links TRBV6-5 with TRBJ1-1; D remains unclear. The ends were cut back, 0 bases at V and 5 bases at J, with 7 bases in the middle. The CDR3 sequence is 13 residues long. Germline V lookup: CDR1 MNHEY, CDR2 SVGAGI.

The chain couples TRBV7-2 to TRBJ2-7; D remains unclear. With 5 bases removed from V and 4 bases from J, the gap between germline ends came to 6 bases. From germline, CDR1 is SGHTA and CDR2 FQGNSA. There are 11 residues in the CDR3. CDR3 residues: CASSAVYEQYF. In nucleotides, the CDR3 is TGTGCCAGCAGCGCCGTTTACGAGCAGTACTTC.

The genes are TRBV9 and TRBJ2-1; D call uncertain. The germline V and J ends were trimmed by 0 bases and 9 bases, with 19 bases remaining between them. CDR1 is SGDLS, CDR2 YYNGEE, per germline. CDR3 length: 16 residues. Here the CDR3 DNA reads TGTGCCAGCAGCGTAGAATCCGGATTTGATTCGGGTGAGCAGTTCTTC. Protein: CASSVESGFDSGEQFF.

The rearrangement uses TRBV5-4 and TRBJ2-2, with D hard to call. Trimming took off 5 bases at V and 3 bases at J, with 8 bases between the two ends. The germline gives CDR1 SGHNT, CDR2 YYREEE (reference sequence). The CDR3 sequence is 13 residues long. The CDR3 nucleotides read TGTGCCAGCAGGCGAGCAGACACCGGGGAGCTGTTTTTT. As protein: CASRRADTGELFF.

J is TRBJ2-7 and V is TRBV19; TRBD1 agrees at 11 bases. The V segment lost 2 bases and the J segment 6 bases; nucleotides outside the gene matches: 9. This CDR3 has 16 residues. CDR1 LNHDA and CDR2 SQIVND come from the germline V gene (reference sequence). DNA of the CDR3: TGTGCCAGTAGTATATCGTCCGGGACAGGGGGTGCCGAGCAGTACTTC. Protein: CASSISSGTGGAEQYF.

The V call is TRBV30, the J call TRBJ1-4; D perhaps matches TRBD1 (5 bases). In germline, CDR1 is GTSNPN, CDR2 SVGIG (reference sequence). The V and J ends lost 5 bases and 0 bases respectively, with 16 bases between them. This CDR3 is 16 amino acids long. The CDR3 DNA reads TGTGCCTGGTCGGGACTGTCGAAAGCAACTAATGAAAAACTGTTTTTT. The encoded protein is CAWSGLSKATNEKLFF.

The table lists this clone with a few counts. The CDR3 loop reads CASSSPLASLGRETGELFF. The CDR3 DNA is TGCGCCAGCAGCTCCCCCCTAGCCTCGCTTGGGAGAGAGACCGGGGAGCTGTTTTTT. V and J are TRBV4-1 and TRBJ2-2; possibly TRBD2 for D (5 bases). Germline CDR1 and CDR2: MGHRA and YSYEKL. There are 19 residues in the CDR3. V gave up 5 bases and J gave up 5 bases, with 27 bases separating them.

V and J are TRBV9 and TRBJ2-5, with 7 bases that match TRBD1. Trimming took 0 bases from V and 5 from J; bases not matched to a gene: 1. The CDR3 has 13 amino acids. Germline V CDR1 and CDR2: SGDLS, YYNGEE. The CDR3 DNA follows: TGTGCCAGCAGCGTAGCCAGGGGGGAGACCCAGTACTTC. It specifies CASSVARGETQYF.

V usage is TRBV7-9 and J usage is TRBJ1-1, with TRBD1 as a possible D gene (5 bases). The CDR3 is 18 amino acids. Trimming took off 4 bases at V and 0 bases at J, with 21 bases between the two ends. Germline lookup yields CDR1 SEHNR and CDR2 FQNEAQ (reference sequence). The CDR3 protein is CASSSGGVGVGLNTEAFF. CDR3 nucleotide sequence: TGTGCCAGCAGCTCCGGCGGGGTAGGGGTAGGACTGAACACTGAAGCTTTCTTT.

J is TRBJ2-7 and V is TRBV6-1; perhaps TRBD1 as D (6 bases). Trimming took 5 bases from V and 4 from J, leaving 15 bases between them. Germline V CDR1 and CDR2: MNHNS, SASEGT. The CDR3 is 14 amino acids. CDR3 loop: CASSPPGQLYEQYF. CDR3 nucleotides: TGTGCCAGCAGTCCTCCGGGACAACTTTACGAGCAGTACTTC.

The chain joins TRBV19 to TRBJ1-1; 7 bases align to TRBD1. The CDR3 spans 15 residues. The V segment lost 3 bases and the J segment 4 bases; nucleotides outside the gene matches: 8. Germline CDR1 and CDR2: LNHDA and SQIVND (reference sequence). The CDR3 region is CASSIQGGLGTEAFF. Here the CDR3 DNA reads TGTGCCAGTAGTATTCAGGGGGGGCTGGGCACTGAAGCTTTCTTT.

This chain links TRBV11-3 with TRBJ2-7; D uncertain. The CDR3 consists of 12 residues. V was shortened by 8 bases and J by 2 bases, with 10 bases between the two germline ends. Germline V gene sequence: CDR1 SGHNT, CDR2 YENEEA. This CDR3 reads CASANSTYEQYF. CDR3 sequence (DNA): TGTGCCAGCGCCAACAGTACCTACGAGCAGTACTTC.

The V and J genes are TRBV5-6 and TRBJ1-5, with no clear D. In germline, CDR1 is SGHDT, CDR2 YYEEEE. The CDR3 has 13 residues. Trimming removed 0 bases from V and 3 bases from J, with 4 bases in between. CDR3 nucleotides: TGTGCCAGCAGCTTGGGGGACAATCAGCCCCAGCATTTT. It translates to CASSLGDNQPQHF.

This rearrangement joins TRBV27 to TRBJ2-3; 7 bases match TRBD1. The CDR3 is 16 amino acids. Germline trimming cut 5 bases from V and 3 bases from J; bases unmatched to any gene: 11. The germline CDR1 and CDR2 sequences are MNHEY and SMNVEV (reference sequence). The CDR3 region is CASSLTPGQSTDTQYF. The CDR3 DNA reads as TGTGCCAGCAGTCTCACCCCGGGACAGTCTACAGATACGCAGTATTTT.

This clone was seen just once. This chain links TRBV28 with TRBJ2-1; no definite D call. Germline V gives CDR1 MDHEN, CDR2 SYDVKM. V shed 6 bases and J shed 8 bases, with 11 bases lying between them. The CDR3 has 12 amino acids. In DNA, the CDR3 is TGTGCCAGCAGCCCTCCCACTGATGAGCAGTTCTTC. Translating gives CASSPPTDEQFF.

V usage is TRBV27 and J usage is TRBJ2-4; TRBD1 matches at 8 bases. The CDR3 has 14 amino acids. V gave up 6 bases and J gave up 4 bases; unmatched junction bases: 5. Germline V gene sequence: CDR1 MNHEY, CDR2 SMNVEV (reference sequence). The CDR3 nucleotides are TGTGCCAGCAGACGGACAGGGATAAAAAACATTCAGTACTTC. It specifies CASRRTGIKNIQYF.

The chain has TRBV9 and TRBJ2-3, with TRBD2 matching over 11 bases. In germline, CDR1 is SGDLS, CDR2 YYNGEE. The CDR3 contains 14 residues. Trimming removed 3 bases from V and 4 bases from J; junction bases left unmatched: 1. The CDR3 loop reads CASSASGRPDTQYF. CDR3 coding DNA: TGTGCCAGCAGCGCTAGCGGGAGGCCAGATACGCAGTATTTT.

The J gene is TRBJ2-1, the V gene TRBV10-2; no reliable D call. This CDR3 is built from 11 residues. Germline V gene lookup returns CDR1 WSHSY and CDR2 SAAADI. The V gene lost 3 bases and the J gene lost 10 bases, with 7 bases spanning the gap. The CDR3 DNA reads TGCGCCAGCAGTGAACTGCGGGAGCAGTTCTTC. Translation: CASSELREQFF.

The chain uses TRBV11-2 and TRBJ2-3; no reliable D call. V lost 5 bases and J lost 5, with 5 bases in between. Per the germline V gene, CDR1 is SGHAT and CDR2 is FQNNGV. The CDR3 length is 11 residues. CDR3 loop: CASSQLDTQYF. The CDR3 coding sequence is TGTGCCAGCAGCCAGCTAGATACGCAGTATTTT.

This chain uses TRBV6-5 with TRBJ2-1, with D uncertain. This CDR3 has 13 amino acids. V was pared by 6 bases and J by 4 bases, with 10 bases between. The germline gives CDR1 MNHEY, CDR2 SVGAGI. CDR3 region: CASSEPNYNEQFF. The DNA for the CDR3 is TGTGCCAGCAGCGAGCCGAATTACAATGAGCAGTTCTTC.

The CDR3 region has the DNA TGTGCCAGCAGCGTAGGAGCGGGAGTCTACGAGCAGTACTTC. Its protein is CASSVGAGVYEQYF. The rearrangement links TRBV9 to TRBJ2-7; 8 nucleotides agree with TRBD2. Unmatched junction bases numbered 2, after V lost 0 bases and J lost 3 bases. This CDR3 contains 14 residues. Germline V CDR1 and CDR2: SGDLS, YYNGEE.